This T cell receptor (beta chain) was identified in a study of CD8+ T cells in alopecia areata. The V and J ends lost 5 bases and 3 bases, in that order; junction bases with no gene match: 4. The CDR3 extends over 14 amino acids. Germline V lookup: CDR1 SGHTA, CDR2 FQGNSA. cDNA reverse transcribed from extracted RNA served as the sequencing template. Only in-frame clones appear in the TCRdb table, and some are missing; sequencing was by immunoSEQ multiplex PCR. This sample carries around 70,000 clones, 29% of them seen once, and the ten largest clones take 15%. This clone was detected a few times. Treatment meaning: oral pan-JAK inhibitor, 5-10 mg twice daily.

V is TRBV7-2 and J is TRBJ2-5; 9 bases are shared with TRBD1. Sequencing was performed on CD8+ T cells sorted from blood, taken at week 4, from a patient treated with tofacitinib. The receptor was isolated from a human donor with alopecia areata. The CDR3 spells CASSPWTGEETQYF. The DNA for the CDR3 is TGTGCCAGCAGCCCTTGGACAGGGGAAGAGACCCAGTACTTC.